This T cell receptor (beta chain) derives from a study of identical twins. Broader study findings: A lower insertion count was a feature of abundant cord blood beta clonotypes, with no such feature in memory repertoires.

Addition of a universal primer site occurred through template switching, and cDNA carried unique molecular identifiers. TCRdb ran MiXCR on the 5' RACE reads and lists one entry per CDR3 protein. The sample lists roughly 480,000 distinct CDR3 sequences, 20% to 25% occurring once. This CDR3 comprises 18 residues. V lost 6 bases, J lost 5 bases, and 13 bases stayed unmatched. This clonotype was picked up many times. As yet, its antigen is unknown. Separately, the same data were catalogued under a study of T cells expressing NK-cell markers. That paper states: HCMV serostatus: seven of eight sequenced donors positive, one negative.

The sequence was obtained from a woman between 18 and 29 years old in good health. The chain carries TRBV12-3 or TRBV12-4 and TRBJ2-1; 13 bases line up with TRBD2. The sequenced sample consisted of CD4+ T cells sorted from blood. The CDR3 here is CASSLTSGRALNNNEQFF. Here the CDR3 DNA reads TGTGCCAGCAGCCTAACTAGCGGGAGGGCCCTGAATAACAATGAGCAGTTCTTC.